This T cell receptor beta chain came from a study of T-cell memory formation after mild COVID-19. Findings of the study overall: Clones which contracted sat mainly in CM and EM if CD4+, and in EMRA if CD8+. Pre-infection memory harbored some responding clones, suggesting cross-reactive memory joined.

TCRdb called the 5' RACE reads again in MiXCR, with one record for every CDR3 protein. The sample yields about 470,000 distinct CDR3 sequences, 15% to 20% seen once. Germline-derived CDR1 and CDR2 are KGHDR and SFDVKD. The V gene lost 6 bases and the J gene lost 6 bases, with 14 bases spanning the gap. The CDR3 extends over 14 amino acids. A note on this clonotype: Antigen: not known.

The TCR was taken from an adult woman who had mild COVID-19 (a few samples of this study predate the infection). Cell type and time point are not known. This chain joins TRBV24-1 and TRBJ2-1, with D perhaps TRBD2 (6 bases). The source material was PBMCs or a T cell subset sorted from them (not recorded which). The CDR3: CATSPWVGGNEQFF. CDR3 nucleotide sequence: TGTGCCACCAGTCCCTGGGTGGGGGGCAATGAGCAGTTCTTC.